Listed below are T cell receptor beta chains from one sample, sequenced in a study of blood T cells in healthy people across ages. TCRdb analysed the 5' RACE reads with MiXCR anew, one entry per CDR3 protein. Found here are more than 600,000 distinct CDR3 sequences, just under 25% of them singletons; the top ten hold under 10%. The sample was also reused in another study, on T cells of mothers and their children.

Source material: blood. The origin of the receptors is a boy aged 5 to 17 in good health. Each CDR3 is given with its conserved first and last residue. A D gene is named only where the DNA matches it firmly. Only some rows state a clone size, as once, few, many or a class for expanded clones.

>NA|TRBV9|TRBJ1-2|NA
TGTGCCAGCAGCGTAGGGAACAGTCCCTATGGCTACACCTTC
CASSVGNSPYGYTF
>few|TRBV9|TRBJ1-1|NA
TGTGCCAGCAGTGTTGGGGGGCCCAACACTGAAGCTTTCTTT
CASSVGGPNTEAFF
>NA|TRBV6-6|TRBJ2-7|TRBD1
TGTGCCACCGACAGGGGGCGCTACGAGCAGTACTTC
CATDRGRYEQYF
>NA|TRBV20-1|TRBJ2-3|TRBD2
TGCAGTGCCAAGAGCGAGTCCAGCGGGGGAGGCACAGATACGCAGTATTTT
CSAKSESSGGGTDTQYF
>few|TRBV7-2|TRBJ2-7|NA
TGTGCCAGCAGCCCAAAGGGGCGGCTAGCGAGCTCCTACGAGCAGTACTTC
CASSPKGRLASSYEQYF
>NA|TRBV27|TRBJ2-1|TRBD2
TGTGCCATCTCGGGGGGGCCATTCTACAATGAGCAGTTCTTC
CAISGGPFYNEQFF
>NA|TRBV28|TRBJ1-5|TRBD1
TGTGCCAGCAGTTTCGACAGGGGTGGTCAGCCCCAGCATTTT
CASSFDRGGQPQHF
>few|TRBV7-9|TRBJ2-2|NA
TGTGCCAGCATCGGGCGGTTACGCACCGGGGAGCTGTTTTTT
CASIGRLRTGELFF
>NA|TRBV12-3/TRBV12-4|TRBJ1-2|NA
TGTGCCAGCAGTTTAAGGGATTATGGCTACACCTTC
CASSLRDYGYTF
>NA|TRBV18|TRBJ2-7|TRBD1
TGTGCCAGCTCAGGGGACAGGGGGCTTTCGGGCTACGAGCAGTACTTC
CASSGDRGLSGYEQYF
>few|TRBV24-1|TRBJ2-7|NA
TGTGCCACCAGTGATAGGACGGTGAATTACGAGCAGTACTTC
CATSDRTVNYEQYF
>NA|TRBV5-1|TRBJ2-5|NA
TGCGCCAGCAGCTTGGGGGGGGCGCATGAGACCCAGTACTTC
CASSLGGAHETQYF
>NA|TRBV6-5|TRBJ1-4|NA
TGTGCCAGCAGTTACTCGATAGACAGACACCCAACTAATGAAAAACTGTTTTTT
CASSYSIDRHPTNEKLFF
>NA|TRBV6-5|TRBJ1-2|TRBD1
TGTGCCAGCAGAAAGACAGGGGCCTATGGCTACACCTTC
CASRKTGAYGYTF
>few|TRBV6-1|TRBJ2-7|TRBD2
TGTGCCAGCAGTCCCATAGCGGGAGGAAGTTATCACGAGCAGTACTTC
CASSPIAGGSYHEQYF
>NA|TRBV7-8|TRBJ2-7|NA
TGTGCCAGCAGCTTATCTGTGGGAACCCACTACGAGCAGTACTTC
CASSLSVGTHYEQYF
>NA|TRBV6-1|TRBJ1-3|NA
TGTGCCAGCAGTGAAATCGGGGGAGGAAACACCATATATTTT
CASSEIGGGNTIYF
>few|TRBV4-1|TRBJ2-2|NA
TGCGCCAGCAGCCAAGTCCCCGGGGGCCCAAACACCGGGGAGCTGTTTTTT
CASSQVPGGPNTGELFF
>NA|TRBV18|TRBJ2-1|NA
TGTGCCAGCTCACCGGGCGGGGAGAATGAGCAGTTCTTC
CASSPGGENEQFF
>NA|TRBV7-2|TRBJ1-2|NA
TGTGCCAGCAGCCCACGGGGCAGCCCCAACTATGGCTACACCTTC
CASSPRGSPNYGYTF
>few|TRBV18|TRBJ2-5|NA
TGTGCCAGCTCAGGGGGAACCGCTGGTAGGACCCAGTACTTC
CASSGGTAGRTQYF
>many|TRBV5-1|TRBJ2-5|TRBD2
TGCGCCAGCAGCTTGGCTGGTAGCGGGGGGGCAGGACGAGAGACCCAGTACTTC
CASSLAGSGGAGRETQYF
>few|TRBV2|TRBJ1-2|TRBD1
TGTGCCAGCAGCGACGACGGGACAGGGGCTAACTATGGCTACACCTTC
CASSDDGTGANYGYTF
>NA|TRBV3-1|TRBJ2-7|NA
TGTGCCAGCAGCCAGGCGCACAGGAACTCCTACGAGCAGTACTTC
CASSQAHRNSYEQYF
>few|TRBV7-3|TRBJ2-2|NA
TGTGCCAGCAGCTTGCGGCCCAGCTCTGGCGGGGAGCTGTTTTTT
CASSLRPSSGGELFF
>NA|TRBV15|TRBJ2-7|NA
TGTGCCACCAGCAGCGTCCCGATAGCCTACGAGCAGTACTTC
CATSSVPIAYEQYF
>many|TRBV5-1|TRBJ2-3|NA
TGTGCCAGCAGCTTATCGGGTAGCACAGATACGCAGTATTTT
CASSLSGSTDTQYF
>NA|TRBV20-1|TRBJ2-3|NA
TGCAGTGCTAGAGATTACCGCAGCACAGATACGCAGTATTTT
CSARDYRSTDTQYF
>NA|TRBV5-1|TRBJ2-7|NA
TGCGCCAGCAGCTTGGGGGTGACAGGTTACGAGCAGTACTTC
CASSLGVTGYEQYF
>few|TRBV29-1|TRBJ1-2|NA
TGCAGCGTCATTGACAAAAACTATGGCTACACCTTC
CSVIDKNYGYTF
>few|TRBV12-3/TRBV12-4|TRBJ1-1|NA
TGTGCCAGCAGTTTAGAAAGGGGCTTT
CASSLERGF
>few|TRBV29-1|TRBJ2-1|TRBD1
TGCAGCGTTGAGATACAGGGGTTTGGGCAGTTCTTC
CSVEIQGFGQFF
>NA|TRBV4-2|TRBJ2-3|TRBD2
TGTGCCAGCAGCCAAGATCTTGGGGGGAGCGGGGGGTTCACAGATACGCAGTATTTT
CASSQDLGGSGGFTDTQYF
>few|TRBV29-1|TRBJ2-7|NA
TGCAGCGTTCTGGTCCCGGGACTCTACGAGCAGTACTTC
CSVLVPGLYEQYF
>NA|TRBV4-1|TRBJ1-2|TRBD1
TGCGCCAGCAGCCAAGCGGGACAGGGCTATGGCTACACCTTC
CASSQAGQGYGYTF
>NA|TRBV28|TRBJ2-3|TRBD2
TGTGCCAGCAGTTCCTCCGGGACTAGCGGGAGTTGGGACACGCAGTATTTT
CASSSSGTSGSWDTQYF